Described below is a single T cell receptor beta chain sequence and its context. Authors' methods: Amplification of reference gene primers provided the estimated nucleated cell counts. TCRdb's copy holds only in-frame clones and misses some; the assay was immunoSEQ multiplex PCR. V and J calls and clone size are as listed in that table; D and trimming were resolved from the DNA. The sample lists fewer than 200,000 clones, roughly 80% occurring once. This record belongs to a study of blood T cell repertoires in COVID-19. Study context: PBMCs, B-cell-depleted T cells, or T cells provided the cDNA or gDNA that made up the material.

The participants were between roughly 18 and 100 years old and came from some 23 US areas. Participants were placed into cohorts based on the clinical history they reported. The CDR3 totals 15 residues. V trimming: 4 bases; J trimming: 7 bases; junction bases outside the gene matches: 6. Germline loops: CDR1 SGHDT, CDR2 YYEEEE. The sequence was obtained from a woman aged 35 to 49 with acute COVID-19. The chain couples TRBV5-6 to TRBJ2-5; TRBD2 agrees at 14 bases. Sequencing was performed on PBMCs or T cells enriched from blood (not recorded which). CDR3 protein: CASSRLAGGLGTQYF. CDR3 in DNA: TGTGCCAGCAGCAGACTAGCGGGAGGGCTGGGGACCCAGTACTTC.